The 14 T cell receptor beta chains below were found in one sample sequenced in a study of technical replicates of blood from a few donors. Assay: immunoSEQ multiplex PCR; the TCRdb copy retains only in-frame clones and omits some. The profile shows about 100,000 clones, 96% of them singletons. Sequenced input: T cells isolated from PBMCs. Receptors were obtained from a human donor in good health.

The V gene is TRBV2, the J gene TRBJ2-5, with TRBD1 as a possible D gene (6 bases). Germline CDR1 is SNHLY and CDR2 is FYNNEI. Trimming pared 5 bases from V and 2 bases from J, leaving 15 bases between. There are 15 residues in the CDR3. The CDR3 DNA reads TGTGCCAGCAGTCCCATCTCGGGGACACAAGAGACCCAGTACTTC. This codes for CASSPISGTQETQYF.

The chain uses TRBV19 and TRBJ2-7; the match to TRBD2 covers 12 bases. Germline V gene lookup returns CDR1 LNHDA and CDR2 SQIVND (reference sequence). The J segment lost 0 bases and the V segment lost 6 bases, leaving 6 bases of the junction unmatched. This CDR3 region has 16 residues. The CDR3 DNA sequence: TGTGCCAGTAGCTCGGGACTAGCGGGTGTCTCCTACGAGCAGTACTTC. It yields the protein CASSSGLAGVSYEQYF.

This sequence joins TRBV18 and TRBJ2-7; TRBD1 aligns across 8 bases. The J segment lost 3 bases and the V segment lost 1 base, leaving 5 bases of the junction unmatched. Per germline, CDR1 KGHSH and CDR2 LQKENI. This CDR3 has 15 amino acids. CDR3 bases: TGTGCCAGCTCACCACTGACAGGGGTACGCTACGAGCAGTACTTC. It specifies CASSPLTGVRYEQYF.

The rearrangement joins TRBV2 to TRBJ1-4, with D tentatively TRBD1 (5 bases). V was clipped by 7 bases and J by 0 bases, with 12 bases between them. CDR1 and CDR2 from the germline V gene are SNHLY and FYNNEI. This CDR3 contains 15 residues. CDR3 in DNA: TGTGCCAGCATCAGGGTACCAGCAACTAATGAAAAACTGTTTTTT. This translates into CASIRVPATNEKLFF.

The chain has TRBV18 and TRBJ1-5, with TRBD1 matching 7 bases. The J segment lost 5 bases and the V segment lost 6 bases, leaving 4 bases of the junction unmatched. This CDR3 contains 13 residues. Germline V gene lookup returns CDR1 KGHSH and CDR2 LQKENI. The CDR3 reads CASSPTGYQPQHF. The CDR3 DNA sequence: TGTGCCAGCTCCCCGACAGGGTATCAGCCCCAGCATTTT. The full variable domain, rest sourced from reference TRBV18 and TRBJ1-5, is NAGVMQNPRHLVRRRGQEARLRCSPMKGHSHVYWYRQLPEEGLKFMVYLQKENIIDESGMPKERFSAEFPKEGPSILRIQQVVRGDSAAYFCASSPTGYQPQHFGDGTRLSIL.

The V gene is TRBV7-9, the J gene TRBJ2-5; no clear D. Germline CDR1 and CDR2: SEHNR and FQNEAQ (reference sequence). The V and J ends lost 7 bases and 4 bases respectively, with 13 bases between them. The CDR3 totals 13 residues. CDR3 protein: CASNDSPPETQYF. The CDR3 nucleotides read TGTGCCAGCAACGACTCCCCCCCAGAGACCCAGTACTTC.

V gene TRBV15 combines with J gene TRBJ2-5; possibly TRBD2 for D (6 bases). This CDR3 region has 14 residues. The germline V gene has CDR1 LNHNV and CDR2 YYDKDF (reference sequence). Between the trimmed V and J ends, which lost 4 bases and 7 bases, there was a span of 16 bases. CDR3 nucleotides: TGTGCCACCAGCATCAAAAGGACGGAGGGGACCCAGTACTTC. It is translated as CATSIKRTEGTQYF.

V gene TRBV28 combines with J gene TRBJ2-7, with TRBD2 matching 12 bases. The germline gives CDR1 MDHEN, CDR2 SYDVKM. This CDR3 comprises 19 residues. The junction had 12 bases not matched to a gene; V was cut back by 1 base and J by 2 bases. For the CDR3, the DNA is TGTGCCAGCAGTTTATCCACCCCCATACTAGCGGGAGGACCCTACGAGCAGTACTTC. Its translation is CASSLSTPILAGGPYEQYF.

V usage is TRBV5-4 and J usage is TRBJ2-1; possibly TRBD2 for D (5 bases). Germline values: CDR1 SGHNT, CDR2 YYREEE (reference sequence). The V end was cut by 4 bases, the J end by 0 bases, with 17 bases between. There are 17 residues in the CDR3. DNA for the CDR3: TGTGCCAGCAGCCGGAAAATACTAGAAAACTCCTACAATGAGCAGTTCTTC. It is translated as CASSRKILENSYNEQFF.

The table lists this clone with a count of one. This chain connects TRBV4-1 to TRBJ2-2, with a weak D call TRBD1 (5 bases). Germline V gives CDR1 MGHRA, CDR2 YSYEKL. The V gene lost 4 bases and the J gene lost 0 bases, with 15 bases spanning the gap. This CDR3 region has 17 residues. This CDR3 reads CASSPHVGAANTGELFF. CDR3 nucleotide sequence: TGCGCCAGCAGCCCCCACGTTGGGGCCGCGAACACCGGGGAGCTGTTTTTT.

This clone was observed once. The CDR3 spells CASSPGAGPTEAFF. CDR3 in DNA: TGTGCCAGCTCACCAGGGGCAGGGCCCACTGAAGCTTTCTTT. The chain is built from TRBV18 and TRBJ1-1; TRBD1 might be the D (5 bases). Between the trimmed V and J ends, which lost 2 bases and 4 bases, there was a span of 11 bases. This CDR3 is built from 14 residues. The germline V gene encodes CDR1 KGHSH and CDR2 LQKENI.

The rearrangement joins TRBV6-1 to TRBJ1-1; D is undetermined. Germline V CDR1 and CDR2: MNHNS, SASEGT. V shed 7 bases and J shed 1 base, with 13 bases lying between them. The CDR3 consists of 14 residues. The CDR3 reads CASIRHLENTEAFF. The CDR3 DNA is TGTGCCAGCATCAGACACCTGGAGAACACTGAAGCTTTCTTT.

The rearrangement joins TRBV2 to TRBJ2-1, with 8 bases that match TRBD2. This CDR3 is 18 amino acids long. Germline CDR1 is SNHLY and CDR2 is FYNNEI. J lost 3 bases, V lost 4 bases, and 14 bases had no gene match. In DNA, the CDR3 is TGTGCCAGCAGTGTTGATGTGACTAGCGCCCACATCTACAATGAGCAGTTCTTC. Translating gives CASSVDVTSAHIYNEQFF.

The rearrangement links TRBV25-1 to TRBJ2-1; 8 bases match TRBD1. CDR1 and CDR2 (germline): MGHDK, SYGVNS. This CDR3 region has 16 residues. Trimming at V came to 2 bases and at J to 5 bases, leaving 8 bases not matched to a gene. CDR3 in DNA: TGTGCCAGCAGTGAAGGGTGCAGGGGGCAGGACAATGAGCAGTTCTTC. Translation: CASSEGCRGQDNEQFF. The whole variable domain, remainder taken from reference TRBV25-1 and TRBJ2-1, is EADIYQTPRYLVIGTGKKITLECSQTMGHDKMYWYQQDPGMELHLIHYSYGVNSTEKGDLSSESTVSRIRTEHFPLTLESARPSHTSQYLCASSEGCRGQDNEQFFGPGTRLTVL.